The 14 T cell receptor beta chains in this list originate from one sample, sequenced in a study of blood T cells in healthy people across ages. PCR was performed a second time for roughly 7 to 12 cycles using a sample-barcoded 5' primer and a J-beta primer mix. TCRdb called the 5' RACE reads again in MiXCR, with one record for every CDR3 protein. The table lists hundreds of thousands of distinct CDR3 sequences, more than 55% of them singletons. Sequenced input: blood. These receptor sequences come from a man in his forties in good health.

This rearrangement joins TRBV5-6 to TRBJ1-6; the D gene is possibly TRBD1 (6 bases). Germline CDR1 reads SGHDT; CDR2 reads YYEEEE. There are 15 residues in the CDR3. Trimming took 1 base from V and 10 from J, leaving 15 bases between them. Here the CDR3 DNA reads TGTGCCAGCAGCTTGAGGGGGGGATTCGGATCACCCCTCCACTTT. Residues: CASSLRGGFGSPLHF.

This clonotype occurred a few times. This sequence joins TRBV5-1 and TRBJ2-3; 10 positions agree with TRBD2. V dropped 3 bases and J dropped 9; count of bases not matched to a gene: 10. CDR3 length: 15 amino acids. Germline V CDR1 and CDR2: SGHRS, YFSETQ. The CDR3 spells CASSSGEAGGSTQYF. The CDR3 DNA reads TGCGCCAGCAGCTCCGGTGAAGCGGGGGGGAGCACGCAGTATTTT.

The rearrangement links TRBV12-3 or TRBV12-4 to TRBJ2-5, with D perhaps matching TRBD1 (6 bases). The length of the CDR3 is 16 residues. V was trimmed by 6 bases and J by 4 bases, leaving 21 bases between them. CDR3 sequence: CASSPSGVWGGETQYF. In DNA, the CDR3 is TGTGCCAGCAGCCCCTCAGGGGTATGGGGTGGAGAGACCCAGTACTTC.

The rearrangement uses TRBV9 and TRBJ2-1; a weak D match, TRBD1 (7 bases). Germline CDR1 reads SGDLS; CDR2 reads YYNGEE. With 5 bases removed from V and 9 bases from J, the gap between germline ends came to 21 bases. This CDR3 spans 15 amino acids. CDR3 sequence reads: CASSAAGQGVSEQFF. The DNA of the CDR3 is TGTGCCAGCAGTGCCGCGGGGCAGGGGGTGAGTGAGCAGTTCTTC.

CDR3 protein: CASSYSPEGETQYF. The CDR3 bases are TGTGCCAGCAGTTACTCTCCGGAGGGGGAGACCCAGTACTTC. The J gene is TRBJ2-7, the V gene TRBV6-5, with a tentative D call TRBD2 (6 bases). The end of the DNA aligns better with TRBJ2-5, so the J call may be wrong. CDR3 length: 14 residues. Germline V lookup: CDR1 MNHEY, CDR2 SVGAGI.

The chain carries TRBV5-1 and TRBJ2-6, with TRBD2 matching 8 bases. J gave up 2 bases and V 1 base, and 17 bases lay outside the gene matches. Germline values: CDR1 SGHRS, CDR2 YFSETQ. CDR3 length equals 21 residues. CDR3 DNA: TGCGCCAGCAGCTTGTACCTGAGGTCGGGGGGGAAGTTACCTGGGGCCAACGTCCTGACTTTC. Its protein is CASSLYLRSGGKLPGANVLTF.

The chain recombines TRBV20-1 with TRBJ2-1; 12 bases agree with TRBD2. This CDR3 region has 18 residues. J gave up 7 bases and V 0 bases, and 13 bases lay outside the gene matches. The germline V gene encodes CDR1 DFQATT and CDR2 SNEGSKA (reference sequence). The CDR3: CSARDALLAGGPQNEQFF. DNA for the CDR3: TGCAGTGCTAGAGATGCCCTACTAGCGGGGGGACCTCAGAATGAGCAGTTCTTC.

This chain joins TRBV28 and TRBJ2-3, with D hard to call. This CDR3 is built from 15 residues. The V end was cut by 7 bases, the J end by 1 base, with 15 bases between. Looked up from germline, CDR1 is MDHEN and CDR2 is SYDVKM. This CDR3 reads CASTLPTARTDTQYF. The CDR3 nucleotides read TGTGCCAGCACCCTACCAACGGCCCGCACAGATACGCAGTATTTT. Combining the CDR3 with reference TRBV28 and TRBJ2-3 gives the whole variable domain DVKVTQSSRYLVKRTGEKVFLECVQDMDHENMFWYRQDPGLGLRLIYFSYDVKMKEKGDIPEGYSVSREKKERFSLILESASTNQTSMYLCASTLPTARTDTQYFGPGTRLTVL.

This chain uses TRBV7-2 with TRBJ2-5; D remains unclear. V shed 1 base and J shed 2 bases, with 11 bases lying between them. Germline-derived CDR1 and CDR2 are SGHTA and FQGNSA. This CDR3 region has 15 residues. In nucleotides, the CDR3 is TGTGCCAGCAGCTTAGATCGCAGCCAACAAGAGACCCAGTACTTC. Amino acid sequence: CASSLDRSQQETQYF. Looking up the rest from reference TRBV7-2 and TRBJ2-5 gives the full variable domain: GAGVSQSPSNKVTEKGKDVELRCDPISGHTALYWYRQSLGQGLEFLIYFQGNSAPDKSGLPSDRFSAERTGGSVSTLTIQRTQQEDSAVYLCASSLDRSQQETQYFGPGTRLLVL.

This clonotype was found a few times. The J gene is TRBJ1-2, the V gene TRBV24-1; no firm D call. Deletions cut 6 bases from V and 8 bases from J, with 12 bases between. The CDR3 sequence is 12 residues long. Looked up from germline, CDR1 is KGHDR and CDR2 is SFDVKD. CDR3 sequence: CATSSSPGGYTF. The CDR3 DNA follows: TGTGCCACCAGTAGCAGCCCCGGGGGCTACACCTTC.

The chain combines TRBV15 with TRBJ2-5; 9 bases fit TRBD1. Germline assignment: CDR1 LNHNV and CDR2 YYDKDF (reference sequence). This CDR3 region has 15 residues. With 0 bases clipped from V and 3 bases from J, the junction kept 2 bases outside the gene matches. The CDR3 loop reads CATSREDRGEETQYF. Here the CDR3 DNA reads TGTGCCACCAGCAGAGAGGACAGGGGAGAAGAGACCCAGTACTTC.

This chain links TRBV12-3 or TRBV12-4 with TRBJ1-5; D not certain. V lost 7 bases, J lost 7 bases, and 11 bases lay in between. The CDR3 contains 12 residues. The CDR3 here is CASTLDFQPQHF. In nucleotides, the CDR3 is TGTGCCAGCACCCTGGACTTCCAGCCCCAGCATTTT.

This chain joins TRBV4-3 and TRBJ1-2; D possibly corresponds to TRBD1 (5 bases). Per the germline V gene, CDR1 is LGHNA and CDR2 is YSLEER. The length of the CDR3 is 16 residues. V lost 0 bases, J lost 2 bases, and 13 bases lay in between. CDR3 nucleotide sequence: TGCGCCAGCAGCCAAGACCCGGCGGGACGGAACTATGGCTACACCTTC. Its translation: CASSQDPAGRNYGYTF.

The J gene is TRBJ1-5, the V gene TRBV9; no reliable D call. CDR1 is SGDLS and CDR2 is YYNGEE in the germline V gene. This CDR3 is 14 amino acids long. V was clipped by 4 bases and J by 2 bases, with 10 bases between them. CDR3 nucleotide sequence: TGTGCCAGCAGCCAAGGTTGGGGCAATCAGCCCCAGCATTTT. Protein sequence: CASSQGWGNQPQHF.